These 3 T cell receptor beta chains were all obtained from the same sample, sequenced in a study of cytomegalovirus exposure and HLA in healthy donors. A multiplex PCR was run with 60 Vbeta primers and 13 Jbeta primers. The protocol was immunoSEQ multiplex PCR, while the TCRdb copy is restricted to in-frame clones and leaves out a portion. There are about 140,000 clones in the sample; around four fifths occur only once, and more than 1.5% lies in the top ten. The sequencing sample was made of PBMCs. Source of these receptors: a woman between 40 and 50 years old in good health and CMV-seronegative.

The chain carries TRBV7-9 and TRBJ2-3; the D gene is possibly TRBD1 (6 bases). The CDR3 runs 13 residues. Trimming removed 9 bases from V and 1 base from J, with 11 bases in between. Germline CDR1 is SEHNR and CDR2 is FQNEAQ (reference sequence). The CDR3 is CARSSGGTDTQYF. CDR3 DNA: TGTGCCAGATCTTCAGGGGGCACAGATACGCAGTATTTT.

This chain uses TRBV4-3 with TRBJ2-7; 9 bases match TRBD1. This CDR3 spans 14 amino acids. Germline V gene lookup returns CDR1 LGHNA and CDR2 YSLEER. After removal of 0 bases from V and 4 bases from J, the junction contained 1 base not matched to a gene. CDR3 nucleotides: TGCGCCAGCAGCCAAGACGGGACAGGGTACGAGCAGTACTTC. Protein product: CASSQDGTGYEQYF.

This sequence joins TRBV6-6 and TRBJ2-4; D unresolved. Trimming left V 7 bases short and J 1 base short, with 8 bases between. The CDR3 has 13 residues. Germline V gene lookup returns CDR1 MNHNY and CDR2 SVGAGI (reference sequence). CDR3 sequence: CASTQVAKNIQYF. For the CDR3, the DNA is TGTGCCAGCACCCAGGTCGCCAAAAACATTCAGTACTTC.